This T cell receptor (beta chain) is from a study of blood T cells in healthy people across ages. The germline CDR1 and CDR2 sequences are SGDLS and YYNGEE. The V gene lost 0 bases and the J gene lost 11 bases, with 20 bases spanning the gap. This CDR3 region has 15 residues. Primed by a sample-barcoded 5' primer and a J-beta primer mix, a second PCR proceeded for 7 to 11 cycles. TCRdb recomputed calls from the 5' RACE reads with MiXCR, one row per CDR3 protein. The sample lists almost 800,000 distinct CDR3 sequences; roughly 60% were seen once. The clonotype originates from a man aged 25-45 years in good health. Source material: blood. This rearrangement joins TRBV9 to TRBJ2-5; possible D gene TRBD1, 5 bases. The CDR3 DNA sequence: TGTGCCAGCAGCGTAGCTGGGGCGCAGGGCAATGAGCAGTACTTC. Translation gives CASSVAGAQGNEQYF.